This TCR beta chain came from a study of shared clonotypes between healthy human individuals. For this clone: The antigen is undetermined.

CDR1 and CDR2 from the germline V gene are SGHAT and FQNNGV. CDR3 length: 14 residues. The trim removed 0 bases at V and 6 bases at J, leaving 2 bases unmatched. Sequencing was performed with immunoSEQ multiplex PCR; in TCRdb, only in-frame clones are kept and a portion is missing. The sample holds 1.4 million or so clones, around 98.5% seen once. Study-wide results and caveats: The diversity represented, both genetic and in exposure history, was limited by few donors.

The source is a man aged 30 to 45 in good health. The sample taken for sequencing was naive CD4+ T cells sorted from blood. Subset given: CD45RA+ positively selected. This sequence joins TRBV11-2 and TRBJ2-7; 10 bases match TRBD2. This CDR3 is CASSLDRLAGEQYF. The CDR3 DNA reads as TGTGCCAGCAGCTTAGATCGACTAGCGGGCGAGCAGTACTTC.